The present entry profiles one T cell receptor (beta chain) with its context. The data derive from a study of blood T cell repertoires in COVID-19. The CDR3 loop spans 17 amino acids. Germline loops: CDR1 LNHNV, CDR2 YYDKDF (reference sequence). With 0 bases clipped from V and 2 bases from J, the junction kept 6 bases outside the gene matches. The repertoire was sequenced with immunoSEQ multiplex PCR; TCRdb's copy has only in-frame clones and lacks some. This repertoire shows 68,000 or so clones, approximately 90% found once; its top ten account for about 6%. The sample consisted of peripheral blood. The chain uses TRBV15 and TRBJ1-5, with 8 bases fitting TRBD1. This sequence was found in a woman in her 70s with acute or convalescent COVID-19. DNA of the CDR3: TGTGCCACCAGCAGAGATCGGGTGGACAGGGGCAATCAGCCCCAGCATTTT. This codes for CATSRDRVDRGNQPQHF.